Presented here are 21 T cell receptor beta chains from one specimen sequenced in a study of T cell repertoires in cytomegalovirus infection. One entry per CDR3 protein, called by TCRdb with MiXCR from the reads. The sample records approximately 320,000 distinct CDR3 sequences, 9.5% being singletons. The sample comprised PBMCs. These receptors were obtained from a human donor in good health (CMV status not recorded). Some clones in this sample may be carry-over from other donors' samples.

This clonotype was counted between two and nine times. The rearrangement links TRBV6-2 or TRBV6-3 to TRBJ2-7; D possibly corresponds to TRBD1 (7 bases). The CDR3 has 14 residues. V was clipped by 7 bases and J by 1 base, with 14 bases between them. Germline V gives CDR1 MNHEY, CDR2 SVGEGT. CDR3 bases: TGTGCCAGCACCAGGGGGGACATGTCCTACGAGCAGTACTTC. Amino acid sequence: CASTRGDMSYEQYF.

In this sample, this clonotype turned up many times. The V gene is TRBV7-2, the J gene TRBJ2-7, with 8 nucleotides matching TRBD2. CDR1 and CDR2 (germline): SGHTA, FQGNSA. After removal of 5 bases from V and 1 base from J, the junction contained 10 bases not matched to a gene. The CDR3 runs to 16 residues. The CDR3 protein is CASSPGVRGGSYEQYF. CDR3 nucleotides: TGTGCCAGCAGCCCCGGGGTCCGCGGGGGGTCCTACGAGCAGTACTTC.

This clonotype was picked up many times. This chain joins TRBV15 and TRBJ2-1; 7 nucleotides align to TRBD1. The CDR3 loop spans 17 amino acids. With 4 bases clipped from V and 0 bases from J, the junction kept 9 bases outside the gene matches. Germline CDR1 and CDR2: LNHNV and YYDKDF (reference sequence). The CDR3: CATSTDRQGGSYNEQFF. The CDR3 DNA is TGTGCCACCAGCACCGACCGACAGGGCGGCTCCTACAATGAGCAGTTCTTC.

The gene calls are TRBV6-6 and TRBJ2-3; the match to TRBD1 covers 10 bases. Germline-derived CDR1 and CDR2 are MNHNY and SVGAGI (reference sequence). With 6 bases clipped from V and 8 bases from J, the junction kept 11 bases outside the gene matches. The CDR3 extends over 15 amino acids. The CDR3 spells CASRDRDRGSVTQYF. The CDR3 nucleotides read TGTGCCAGCAGGGACCGGGACAGGGGATCAGTTACGCAGTATTTT.

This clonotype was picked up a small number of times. The CDR3 bases are TGTGCCAGCAGTCCCGGCCCAAGCGGGAGGGCCCAGAAGACCCAGTACTTC. It yields the protein CASSPGPSGRAQKTQYF. The rearrangement links TRBV6-5 to TRBJ2-5; TRBD2 matches at 10 bases. After removal of 5 bases from V and 6 bases from J, the junction contained 15 bases not matched to a gene. The CDR3 loop spans 17 amino acids. Germline V lookup: CDR1 MNHEY, CDR2 SVGAGI.

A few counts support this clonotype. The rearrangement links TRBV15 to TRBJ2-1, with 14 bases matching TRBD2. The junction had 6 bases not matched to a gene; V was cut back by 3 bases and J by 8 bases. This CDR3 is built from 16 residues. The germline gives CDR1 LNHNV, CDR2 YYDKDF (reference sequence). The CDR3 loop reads CATSRGTSGSGYEQFF. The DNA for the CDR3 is TGTGCCACCAGCAGGGGGACTAGCGGGAGTGGCTATGAGCAGTTCTTC. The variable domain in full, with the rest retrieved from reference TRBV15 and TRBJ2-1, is DAMVIQNPRYQVTQFGKPVTLSCSQTLNHNVMYWYQQKSSQAPKLLFHYYDKDFNNEADTPDNFQSRRPNTSFCFLDIRSPGLGDTAMYLCATSRGTSGSGYEQFFGPGTRLTVL.

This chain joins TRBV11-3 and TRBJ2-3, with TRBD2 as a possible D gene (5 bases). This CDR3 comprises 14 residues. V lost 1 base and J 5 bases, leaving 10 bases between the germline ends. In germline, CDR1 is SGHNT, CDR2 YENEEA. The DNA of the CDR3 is TGTGCCAGCAGCTTAGGAGGGAGCGGAGATACGCAGTATTTT. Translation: CASSLGGSGDTQYF.

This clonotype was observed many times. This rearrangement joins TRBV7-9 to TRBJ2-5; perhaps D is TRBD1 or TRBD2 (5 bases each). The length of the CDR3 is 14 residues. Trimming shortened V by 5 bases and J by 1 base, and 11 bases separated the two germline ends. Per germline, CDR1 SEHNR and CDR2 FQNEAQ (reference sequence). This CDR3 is CASSLREIQETQYF. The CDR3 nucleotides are TGTGCCAGCAGCCTCAGGGAGATCCAAGAGACCCAGTACTTC.

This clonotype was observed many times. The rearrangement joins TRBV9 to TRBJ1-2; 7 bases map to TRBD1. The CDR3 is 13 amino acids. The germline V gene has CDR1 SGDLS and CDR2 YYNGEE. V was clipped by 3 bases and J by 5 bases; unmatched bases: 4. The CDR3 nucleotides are TGTGCCAGCAGCGCAGGGACAGTTTATGGCTACACCTTC. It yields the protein CASSAGTVYGYTF.

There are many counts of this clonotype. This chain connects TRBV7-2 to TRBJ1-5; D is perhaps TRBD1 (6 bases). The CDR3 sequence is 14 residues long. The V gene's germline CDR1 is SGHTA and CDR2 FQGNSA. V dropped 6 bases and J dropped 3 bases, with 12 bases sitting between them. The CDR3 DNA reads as TGTGCCAGCAGGAATACAGGGAACAATCAGCCCCAGCATTTT. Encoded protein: CASRNTGNNQPQHF.

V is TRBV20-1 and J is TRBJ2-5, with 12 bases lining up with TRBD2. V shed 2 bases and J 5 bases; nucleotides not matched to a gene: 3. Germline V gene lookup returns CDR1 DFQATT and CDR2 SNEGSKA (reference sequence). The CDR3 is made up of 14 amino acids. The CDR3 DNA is TGCAGTGCTAGACTAGCGGGGGGGGGGGAGACCCAGTACTTC. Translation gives CSARLAGGGETQYF.

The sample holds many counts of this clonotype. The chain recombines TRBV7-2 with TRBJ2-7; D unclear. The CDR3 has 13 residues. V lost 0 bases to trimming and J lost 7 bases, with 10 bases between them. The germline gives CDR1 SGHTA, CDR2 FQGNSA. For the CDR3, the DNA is TGTGCCAGCAGCTTAGCGACGGTGGGGGAGCAGTACTTC. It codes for CASSLATVGEQYF.

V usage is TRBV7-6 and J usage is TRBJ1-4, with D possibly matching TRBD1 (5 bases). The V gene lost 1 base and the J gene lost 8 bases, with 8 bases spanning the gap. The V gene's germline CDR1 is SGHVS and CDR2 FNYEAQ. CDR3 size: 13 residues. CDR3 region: CASSLERTEKLFF. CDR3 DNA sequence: TGTGCCAGCAGCTTAGAGAGGACAGAAAAACTGTTTTTT. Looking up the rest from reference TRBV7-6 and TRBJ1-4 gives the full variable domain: GAGVSQSPRYKVTKRGQDVALRCDPISGHVSLYWYRQALGQGPEFLTYFNYEAQQDKSGLPNDRFSAERPEGSISTLTIQRTEQRDSAMYRCASSLERTEKLFFGSGTQLSVL.

In DNA form, the CDR3 reads TGTGCCATCAGTGTCGGGCAGCGGGATGAGCAGTTCTTC. Translated, it gives CAISVGQRDEQFF. The chain uses TRBV10-3 and TRBJ2-1; possible D gene TRBD2, 6 bases. Germline-derived CDR1 and CDR2 are ENHRY and SYGVKD. The CDR3 has 13 amino acids. V was cut by 4 bases and J by 8 bases, with 12 bases left in between.

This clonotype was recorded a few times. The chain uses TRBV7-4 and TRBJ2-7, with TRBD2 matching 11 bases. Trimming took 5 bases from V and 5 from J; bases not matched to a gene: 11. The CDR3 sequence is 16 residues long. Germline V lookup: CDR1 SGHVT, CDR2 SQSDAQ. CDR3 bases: TGTGCCAGCAGCCCGCACGTAGCGGGGGGGCCGAACGAGCAGTACTTC. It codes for CASSPHVAGGPNEQYF. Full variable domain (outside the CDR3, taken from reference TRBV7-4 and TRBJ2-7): GAGVSQSPRYKVAKRGRDVALRCDSISGHVTLYWYRQTLGQGSEVLTYSQSDAQRDKSGRPSGRFSAERPERSVSTLKIQRTEQGDSAVYLCASSPHVAGGPNEQYFGPGTRLTVT.

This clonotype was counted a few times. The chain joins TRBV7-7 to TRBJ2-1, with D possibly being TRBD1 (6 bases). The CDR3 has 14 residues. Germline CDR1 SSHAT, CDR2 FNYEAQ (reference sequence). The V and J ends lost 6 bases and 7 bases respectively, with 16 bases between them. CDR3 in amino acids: CASSPTRGMNEQFF. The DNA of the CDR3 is TGTGCCAGCAGTCCCACAAGGGGGATGAATGAGCAGTTCTTC.

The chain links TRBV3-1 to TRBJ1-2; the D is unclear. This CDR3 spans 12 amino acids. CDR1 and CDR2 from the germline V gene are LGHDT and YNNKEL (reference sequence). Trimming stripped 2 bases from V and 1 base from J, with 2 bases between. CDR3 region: CASSQINYGYTF. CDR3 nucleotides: TGTGCCAGCAGCCAAATTAACTATGGCTACACCTTC.

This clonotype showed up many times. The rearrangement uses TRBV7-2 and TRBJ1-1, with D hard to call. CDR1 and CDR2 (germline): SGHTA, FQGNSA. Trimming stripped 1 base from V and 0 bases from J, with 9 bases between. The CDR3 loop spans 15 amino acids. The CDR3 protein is CASSLGGSMNTEAFF. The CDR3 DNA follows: TGTGCCAGCAGCTTAGGCGGCAGCATGAACACTGAAGCTTTCTTT.

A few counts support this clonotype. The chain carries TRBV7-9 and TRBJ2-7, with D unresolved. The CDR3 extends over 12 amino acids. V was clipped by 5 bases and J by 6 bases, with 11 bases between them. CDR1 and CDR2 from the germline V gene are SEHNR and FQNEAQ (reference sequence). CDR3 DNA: TGTGCCAGCAGCCCCTCGAAGGTCGAGCAGTACTTC. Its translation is CASSPSKVEQYF.

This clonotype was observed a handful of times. The CDR3 reads CASSPLGTGRPYGYTF. Written as DNA, the CDR3 is TGTGCCAGCAGTCCGCTGGGGACAGGGCGGCCCTATGGCTACACCTTC. The gene calls are TRBV28 and TRBJ1-2; 9 nucleotides match TRBD1. Trimming at V came to 5 bases and at J to 4 bases, leaving 11 bases not matched to a gene. The CDR3 loop spans 16 amino acids. The V gene's germline CDR1 is MDHEN and CDR2 SYDVKM.

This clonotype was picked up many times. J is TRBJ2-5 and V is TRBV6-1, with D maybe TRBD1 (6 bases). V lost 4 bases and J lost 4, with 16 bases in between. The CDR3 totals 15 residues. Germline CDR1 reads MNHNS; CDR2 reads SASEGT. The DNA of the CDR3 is TGTGCCAGCAGTGCAACAGGGAGCAACCTAGAGACCCAGTACTTC. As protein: CASSATGSNLETQYF.